This T cell receptor (beta chain) was obtained from a study of T cells in Graves' hyperthyroidism and ophthalmopathy. This clonotype was picked up many times. TCR beta CDR3 regions were amplified from RNA transcripts. When the TCR CDR3 underwent first-round RT-PCR, the HTBI primer set was used. TCRdb reanalysed the multiplex PCR reads using MiXCR and keeps one entry per CDR3 protein. The repertoire holds more than 500,000 distinct CDR3 sequences, 14% seen once, with about 15% in the top ten. This receptor was identified in a woman in her thirties or forties with Graves' hyperthyroidism. Input material: blood.

The CDR3 DNA is TGTGCCAGCAGCTTAGGTAGTCACAATGAGCAGTTCTTC. This sequence encodes CASSLGSHNEQFF. V gene TRBV11-2 combines with J gene TRBJ2-1; no clear D gene. Per germline, CDR1 SGHAT and CDR2 FQNNGV. Trimming pared 1 base from V and 5 bases from J, leaving 6 bases between. CDR3 length: 13 residues.